The 25 T cell receptor beta chains below come from one sample, sequenced in a study of shared clonotypes between healthy human individuals. Assay used: immunoSEQ multiplex PCR; TCRdb lists only in-frame clones, some missing. The table records some 1.1 million clones, around three quarters of them present only once. The sequenced material came from memory CD4+ T cells from PBMCs. Regarding subset: CD45RA-negative fraction. Receptors originate from a man younger than 35 in good health. Some clones in this sample may be carry-over from other donors' samples.

The chain combines TRBV6-5 with TRBJ2-6; no definite D call. The CDR3 spans 15 residues. CDR1 is MNHEY and CDR2 is SVGAGI in the germline V gene. V lost 2 bases and J lost 6, with 11 bases in between. In nucleotides, the CDR3 is TGTGCCAGCAGTTACAACGGTGACGCGGCCAACGTCCTGACTTTC. Residues: CASSYNGDAANVLTF.

This chain joins TRBV9 and TRBJ2-1; weak D call: TRBD2 (6 bases). From germline, CDR1 is SGDLS and CDR2 YYNGEE. CDR3 length equals 15 residues. Trimming cost V 0 bases and J 2 bases, with 9 bases left between them. The CDR3 loop is CASSVGRDTYNEQFF. The CDR3 DNA reads as TGTGCCAGCAGCGTAGGGCGGGATACCTACAATGAGCAGTTCTTC.

This clone was picked up one time. The chain joins TRBV7-3 to TRBJ2-1, with 9 bases that match TRBD2. The CDR3 totals 16 residues. J was trimmed by 9 bases and V by 2 bases; bases with no gene match: 11. Per the germline V gene, CDR1 is SGHTA and CDR2 is FQGTGA. CDR3 region: CASSLLGREGRGEQFF. The CDR3 bases are TGTGCCAGCAGCTTACTTGGGCGGGAGGGCCGCGGTGAGCAGTTCTTC. Based on the CDR3 plus reference TRBV7-3 and TRBJ2-1, the full variable domain is GAGVSQTPSNKVTEKGKYVELRCDPISGHTALYWYRQSLGQGPEFLIYFQGTGAADDSGLPNDRFFAVRPEGSVSTLKIQRTERGDSAVYLCASSLLGREGRGEQFFGPGTRLTVL.

The chain uses TRBV6-6 and TRBJ2-7, with TRBD2 matching 10 bases. Germline V gene data show CDR1 as MNHNY and CDR2 as SVGAGI (reference sequence). The CDR3 consists of 13 residues. V gave up 10 bases and J gave up 2 bases; unmatched junction bases: 5. CDR3 sequence: CATQAGGPYEQYF. The CDR3 region has the DNA TGTGCCACCCAAGCGGGAGGGCCCTACGAGCAGTACTTC.

The J gene is TRBJ1-1, the V gene TRBV27; 8 bases are shared with TRBD1. With V trimmed by 6 bases and J by 11 bases, 14 bases remained unmatched. CDR1 is MNHEY, CDR2 SMNVEV, per germline (reference sequence). The CDR3 is 14 residues long. CDR3 DNA sequence: TGTGCCAGCAGACTAGGACAGGGCACCACCTTGGCTTTCTTT. This gives the protein CASRLGQGTTLAFF.

This clone was picked up many times. The chain carries TRBV27 and TRBJ1-2; no reliable D call. CDR3 size: 14 residues. V lost 0 bases to trimming and J lost 4 bases, with 9 bases between them. Germline V gene sequence: CDR1 MNHEY, CDR2 SMNVEV (reference sequence). The CDR3 DNA sequence: TGTGCCAGCAGTTTATCTCCCAGTATCTATGGCTACACCTTC. Translating gives CASSLSPSIYGYTF.

Of note for this clone: Other DNA sequences in the sample encode the same CDR3. The chain carries TRBV6-6 and TRBJ1-1, with a tentative D call TRBD1 (5 bases). V dropped 2 bases and J dropped 5 bases, with 9 bases sitting between them. Per germline, CDR1 MNHNY and CDR2 SVGAGI (reference sequence). The CDR3 loop spans 13 amino acids. The CDR3 DNA sequence: TGTGCCAGCAGTTACGGGGGTGGGACTGAAGCTTTCTTT. This translates into CASSYGGGTEAFF.

V gene TRBV7-2 combines with J gene TRBJ2-5; maybe TRBD1 (6 bases). V was shortened by 2 bases and J by 5 bases, with 12 bases between the two germline ends. Per germline, CDR1 SGHTA and CDR2 FQGNSA. The CDR3 length is 14 residues. The CDR3 coding sequence is TGTGCCAGCAGCTTAAGGCAGGGGAGTGAGACCCAGTACTTC. It codes for CASSLRQGSETQYF. Full variable domain (outside the CDR3, taken from reference TRBV7-2 and TRBJ2-5): GAGVSQSPSNKVTEKGKDVELRCDPISGHTALYWYRQSLGQGLEFLIYFQGNSAPDKSGLPSDRFSAERTGGSVSTLTIQRTQQEDSAVYLCASSLRQGSETQYFGPGTRLLVL.

Details on this clone: The same CDR3 is also encoded by other DNA sequences in this sample. The genes are TRBV5-1 and TRBJ1-4; possibly TRBD1 for D (5 bases). Germline-derived CDR1 and CDR2 are SGHRS and YFSETQ. CDR3 length: 11 residues. V lost 4 bases and J 8 bases, leaving 6 bases between the germline ends. This chain's CDR3 is CASSGGEKLFF. CDR3 bases: TGCGCCAGCAGCGGGGGGGAAAAACTGTTTTTT.

This chain links TRBV10-2 with TRBJ1-3; no clear D. The CDR3 spans 14 residues. Germline-derived CDR1 and CDR2 are WSHSY and SAAADI. Trimming removed 7 bases at V and 2 bases at J, with 12 bases between. The DNA for the CDR3 is TGCGCCAGCACCGTATCTGGGGCTGGAAACACCATATATTTT. Its protein product is CASTVSGAGNTIYF.

V usage is TRBV30 and J usage is TRBJ2-5, with 8 positions matching TRBD2. Germline loops: CDR1 GTSNPN, CDR2 SVGIG (reference sequence). CDR3 length: 14 residues. With V trimmed by 4 bases and J by 4 bases, 8 bases remained unmatched. The CDR3 DNA is TGTGCCTGGATCTTAAACGGGAGGGTAGAGACCCAGTACTTC. The encoded protein is CAWILNGRVETQYF.

The CDR3 DNA sequence: TGTGCCAGCATCCGGACAGGGGGCTCGAATGAGCAGTTCTTC. Its protein product is CASIRTGGSNEQFF. The chain has TRBV6-6 and TRBJ2-1; 11 bases line up with TRBD1. The CDR3 is 14 amino acids. V shed 7 bases, J shed 7 bases, and the junction held 6 bases outside the gene matches. From germline, CDR1 is MNHNY and CDR2 SVGAGI (reference sequence).

The V call is TRBV10-2, the J call TRBJ2-1; maybe TRBD2 (6 bases). Germline-derived CDR1 and CDR2 are WSHSY and SAAADI. V was cut by 6 bases and J by 6 bases, with 15 bases left in between. The CDR3 length is 14 residues. The DNA of the CDR3 is TGCGCCAGCAGCAGTCGGGGAGGTCCCAATGAGCAGTTCTTC. Translation: CASSSRGGPNEQFF.

The V call is TRBV7-9, the J call TRBJ1-4; D not resolved. Germline-derived CDR1 and CDR2 are SEHNR and FQNEAQ (reference sequence). V gave up 5 bases and J gave up 11 bases, with 9 bases separating them. CDR3 length: 11 amino acids. The CDR3 coding sequence is TGTGCCAGCAGCCGAGGCGAGAAACTGTTTTTT. Protein sequence: CASSRGEKLFF. Full variable domain (remainder filled in from reference TRBV7-9 and TRBJ1-4): DTGVSQNPRHKITKRGQNVTFRCDPISEHNRLYWYRQTLGQGPEFLTYFQNEAQLEKSRLLSDRFSAERPKGSFSTLEIQRTEQGDSAMYLCASSRGEKLFFGSGTQLSVL.

This chain uses TRBV4-1 with TRBJ2-7, with 9 nucleotides matching TRBD2. Germline loops: CDR1 MGHRA, CDR2 YSYEKL. The CDR3 has 16 residues. Unmatched junction bases numbered 13, after V lost 4 bases and J lost 6 bases. In DNA form, the CDR3 reads TGCGCCAGCAGCCCAACCTTCACCGCGGGAGGGCGCGAGCAGTACTTC. This encodes CASSPTFTAGGREQYF.

The V and J genes are TRBV4-2 and TRBJ1-2, with D possibly being TRBD1 (5 bases). The CDR3 length is 13 residues. The germline V gene encodes CDR1 LGHNA and CDR2 YNFKEQ. The ends were cut back, 4 bases at V and 4 bases at J, with 10 bases in the middle. The CDR3 sequence: CASSPGVFYGYTF. CDR3 bases: TGTGCCAGCAGCCCGGGGGTCTTCTATGGCTACACCTTC.

This clone was recorded a few times. The same CDR3 arises from other DNA sequences in this sample as well. The rearrangement uses TRBV5-1 and TRBJ1-3, with no clear D. From germline, CDR1 is SGHRS and CDR2 YFSETQ. Trimming stripped 0 bases from V and 2 bases from J, with 6 bases between. The CDR3 consists of 14 residues. The CDR3 loop reads CASSLGGTGNTIYF. The CDR3 nucleotides are TGCGCCAGCAGCTTGGGTGGGACTGGAAACACCATATATTTT.

The chain joins TRBV9 to TRBJ2-3; tentative D call: TRBD2 (6 bases). CDR1 SGDLS and CDR2 YYNGEE come from the germline V gene. V was shortened by 0 bases and J by 4 bases, with 12 bases between the two germline ends. This CDR3 has 15 residues. CDR3 nucleotides: TGTGCCAGCAGCGTAGATGGGGAGGTGGCAGATACGCAGTATTTT. It translates to CASSVDGEVADTQYF.

The chain recombines TRBV19 with TRBJ2-7; 8 bases are shared with TRBD1. The J segment lost 2 bases and the V segment lost 3 bases, leaving 3 bases of the junction unmatched. The CDR3 loop spans 14 amino acids. Germline CDR1 is LNHDA and CDR2 is SQIVND (reference sequence). The CDR3: CASSIRDRPYEQYF. The CDR3 DNA is TGTGCCAGTAGTATCCGGGACAGGCCCTACGAGCAGTACTTC.

The genes are TRBV6-5 and TRBJ1-5; D is ambiguous. Trimming removed 2 bases at V and 5 bases at J, with 10 bases between. The CDR3 has 14 residues. Looked up from germline, CDR1 is MNHEY and CDR2 is SVGAGI. CDR3 nucleotides: TGTGCCAGCAGTTACCTTACCGGGGATCAGCCCCAGCATTTT. It encodes CASSYLTGDQPQHF.

The chain links TRBV4-3 to TRBJ1-1, with 7 bases that match TRBD1. J lost 4 bases, V lost 1 base, and 9 bases had no gene match. CDR1 is LGHNA, CDR2 YSLEER, per germline. CDR3 length: 16 residues. The CDR3 DNA sequence: TGCGCCAGCAGCCAAGGAACGGGGGCAGGGGGCACTGAAGCTTTCTTT. It encodes CASSQGTGAGGTEAFF.

The chain links TRBV7-9 to TRBJ2-2, with 7 nucleotides matching TRBD2. The CDR3 runs to 18 residues. Trimming removed 5 bases from V and 0 bases from J; junction bases left unmatched: 12. Germline V gene lookup returns CDR1 SEHNR and CDR2 FQNEAQ (reference sequence). CDR3 region: CASSPAKASGTNTGELFF. The CDR3 DNA reads as TGTGCCAGCAGCCCCGCCAAGGCTAGCGGTACGAACACCGGGGAGCTGTTTTTT.

The rearrangement joins TRBV6-5 to TRBJ2-7; the match to TRBD1 covers 7 bases. The CDR3 spans 14 residues. Trimming removed 7 bases from V and 3 bases from J; junction bases left unmatched: 9. Germline lookup yields CDR1 MNHEY and CDR2 SVGAGI. CDR3 protein: CASTKGQYGYEQYF. The CDR3 region has the DNA TGTGCCAGCACCAAGGGACAGTACGGCTACGAGCAGTACTTC.

The CDR3 DNA sequence: TGTGCCAGCAGCCCAGAGCCGGGGTTAGCGGGACAAGAGACCCAGTACTTC. As protein: CASSPEPGLAGQETQYF. The chain has TRBV11-2 and TRBJ2-5; 8 bases fit TRBD2. Germline CDR1 and CDR2: SGHAT and FQNNGV. The CDR3 totals 17 residues. The V and J ends lost 5 bases and 2 bases, in that order; junction bases with no gene match: 13.

For this clone: Other DNA sequences in the same sample also yield this CDR3. CDR3 nucleotide sequence: TGTGCCAGCAGCTTGGGCGGGTCTAGCACAGATACGCAGTATTTT. This gives the protein CASSLGGSSTDTQYF. The chain is built from TRBV5-4 and TRBJ2-3, with a possible D match to TRBD2 (5 bases). CDR1 SGHNT and CDR2 YYREEE come from the germline V gene (reference sequence). Trimming left V 0 bases short and J 0 bases short, with 8 bases between. This CDR3 region has 15 residues.